This passage covers 15 T cell receptor beta chains from one sample sequenced in a study of control samples from healthy donors and cancer patients. The table came from immunoSEQ multiplex PCR; TCRdb's copy has only in-frame clones and leaves some out. The sample holds approximately 58,000 clones, about 87% seen once. Sequencing was performed on PBMCs. These receptors were collected from a woman aged 60 to 75 with lung cancer.

The V gene is TRBV9, the J gene TRBJ2-7, with 8 bases that match TRBD2. V lost 0 bases, J lost 6 bases, and 8 bases stayed unmatched. The CDR3 has 15 amino acids. Germline V CDR1 and CDR2: SGDLS, YYNGEE. CDR3 nucleotide sequence: TGTGCCAGCAGCGTAGCCGGGGGGGCTACGGGCGAGCAGTACTTC. Encoded protein: CASSVAGGATGEQYF.

The chain carries TRBV18 and TRBJ1-2; 8 positions agree with TRBD1. Germline V gives CDR1 KGHSH, CDR2 LQKENI. Unmatched junction bases numbered 4, after V lost 2 bases and J lost 8 bases. The CDR3 consists of 13 residues. In DNA form, the CDR3 reads TGTGCCAGCTCACCAAGGGGACAGGAGGGCTACACCTTC. This translates into CASSPRGQEGYTF.

This clone was detected once. This specimen includes other DNA sequences encoding the same CDR3. The J gene is TRBJ1-2, the V gene TRBV5-1, with 9 bases fitting TRBD1. V gave up 0 bases and J gave up 6 bases; unmatched junction bases: 3. The CDR3 length is 14 residues. CDR1 is SGHRS, CDR2 YFSETQ, per germline. The CDR3: CASSLGTGDHGYTF. The CDR3 nucleotides read TGCGCCAGCAGCTTGGGGACAGGGGATCATGGCTACACCTTC.

The CDR3 is CASSLRTARGVAAFF. As DNA, the CDR3 is TGTGCCAGCAGTCTACGGACTGCTAGAGGGGTGGCAGCTTTCTTT. The V and J genes are TRBV27 and TRBJ1-1, with D perhaps TRBD1 (5 bases). In germline, CDR1 is MNHEY, CDR2 SMNVEV (reference sequence). V was pared by 5 bases and J by 10 bases, with 23 bases between. This CDR3 comprises 15 residues.

The gene calls are TRBV7-3 and TRBJ2-2; D is ambiguous. Per germline, CDR1 SGHTA and CDR2 FQGTGA. CDR3 length: 14 amino acids. V was clipped by 5 bases and J by 4 bases, with 11 bases between them. CDR3 protein: CASSDGLTTGELFF. CDR3 coding DNA: TGTGCCAGCAGCGACGGGTTAACCACCGGGGAGCTGTTTTTT.

This clone was picked up one time. This chain links TRBV5-4 with TRBJ1-2; tentative D call: TRBD1 (5 bases). V was clipped by 1 base and J by 2 bases, with 9 bases between them. The CDR3 covers 14 residues. Germline CDR1 is SGHNT and CDR2 is YYREEE (reference sequence). In DNA form, the CDR3 reads TGTGCCAGCAGCTTGAAGGCAGGGAACTATGGCTACACCTTC. Translating it yields CASSLKAGNYGYTF.

V and J are TRBV18 and TRBJ1-1; TRBD1 is a possible D gene (6 bases). V lost 5 bases to trimming and J lost 7 bases, with 14 bases between them. This CDR3 has 13 amino acids. CDR1 is KGHSH and CDR2 is LQKENI in the germline V gene. This CDR3 reads CASSATGINEAFF. The CDR3 DNA reads as TGTGCCAGCTCAGCGACAGGAATTAATGAAGCTTTCTTT.

The chain employs TRBV5-1 and TRBJ1-4, with 8 bases that match TRBD1. This CDR3 has 17 amino acids. V trimming: 0 bases; J trimming: 2 bases; junction bases outside the gene matches: 6. Germline V CDR1 and CDR2: SGHRS, YFSETQ. The CDR3 coding sequence is TGCGCCAGCAGCTTGGGGCAGGGGGCTGAGACTAATGAAAAACTGTTTTTT. This encodes CASSLGQGAETNEKLFF. The whole variable domain, filled in from reference TRBV5-1 and TRBJ1-4, reads KAGVTQTPRYLIKTRGQQVTLSCSPISGHRSVSWYQQTPGQGLQFLFEYFSETQRNKGNFPGRFSGRQFSNSRSEMNVSTLELGDSALYLCASSLGQGAETNEKLFFGSGTQLSVL.

This rearrangement joins TRBV6-5 to TRBJ1-1; D ambiguous. V lost 5 bases to trimming and J lost 1 base, with 14 bases between them. Germline V gene data show CDR1 as MNHEY and CDR2 as SVGAGI. The CDR3 runs to 15 residues. The CDR3 DNA reads as TGTGCCAGCAGTCCCGAAAGTTCGGCGAACACTGAAGCTTTCTTT. Translating gives CASSPESSANTEAFF.

The chain recombines TRBV3-1 (or the pseudogene TRBV3-2) with TRBJ2-5; TRBD2 aligns across 13 bases. The CDR3 consists of 17 residues. From germline, CDR1 is LGHDT and CDR2 YNNKEL (reference sequence). The trim removed 1 base at V and 2 bases at J, leaving 4 bases unmatched. CDR3 protein: CASSQGGLAGLQETQYF. CDR3 DNA: TGTGCCAGCAGCCAAGGGGGACTAGCGGGACTTCAAGAGACCCAGTACTTC.

This chain joins TRBV30 and TRBJ1-2; no reliable D call. In germline, CDR1 is GTSNPN, CDR2 SVGIG (reference sequence). The V gene lost 4 bases and the J gene lost 4 bases, with 10 bases spanning the gap. The CDR3 has 12 amino acids. The CDR3 loop reads CAWTEQGYGYTF. The CDR3, as DNA: TGTGCCTGGACGGAACAAGGCTATGGCTACACCTTC. Filled out from reference TRBV30 and TRBJ1-2, the complete variable domain reads SQTIHQWPATLVQPVGSPLSLECTVEGTSNPNLYWYRQAAGRGLQLLFYSVGIGQISSEVPQNLSASRPQDRQFILSSKKLLLSDSGFYLCAWTEQGYGYTFGSGTRLTVV.

The CDR3 sequence is CASSAPYGGTDTQYF. The DNA of the CDR3 is TGTGCCAGCAGTGCCCCCTACGGGGGCACAGATACGCAGTATTTT. V and J are TRBV2 and TRBJ2-3, with D perhaps matching TRBD2 (5 bases). CDR3 size: 15 residues. Trimming took off 4 bases at V and 1 base at J, with 12 bases between the two ends. The V gene's germline CDR1 is SNHLY and CDR2 FYNNEI.

The chain links TRBV7-8 to TRBJ2-1; 7 nucleotides line up with TRBD2. This CDR3 is 15 amino acids long. The germline V gene encodes CDR1 SGHVS and CDR2 FQNEAQ. V shed 5 bases, J shed 9 bases, and the junction held 13 bases outside the gene matches. CDR3 residues: CASSLRAGRDTEQFF. CDR3 bases: TGTGCCAGCAGCCTCAGAGCGGGGCGCGACACTGAGCAGTTCTTC. Supplemented by reference TRBV7-8 and TRBJ2-1, the full variable domain reads GAGVSQSPRYKVAKRGQDVALRCDPISGHVSLFWYQQALGQGPEFLTYFQNEAQLDKSGLPSDRFFAERPEGSVSTLKIQRTQQEDSAVYLCASSLRAGRDTEQFFGPGTRLTVL.

CDR3 nucleotides: TGTGCCACCAGCAGAAAGGAAAGGCAGGGAGATGAAAAACTGTTTTTT. Its protein product is CATSRKERQGDEKLFF. The gene calls are TRBV15 and TRBJ1-4; D perhaps matches TRBD1 (5 bases). Deletions cut 2 bases from V and 6 bases from J, with 16 bases between. The CDR3 is made up of 16 amino acids. Germline CDR1 reads LNHNV; CDR2 reads YYDKDF (reference sequence).

V usage is TRBV11-3 and J usage is TRBJ2-7; tentatively, D is TRBD1 (5 bases). The CDR3 sequence is 14 residues long. The germline V and J ends were trimmed by 1 base and 1 base, with 8 bases remaining between them. The germline V gene has CDR1 SGHNT and CDR2 YENEEA. The CDR3 region is CASSLGAGSYEQYF. The CDR3 nucleotides read TGTGCCAGCAGCTTAGGGGCAGGGTCCTACGAGCAGTACTTC.